The clone carrying this T cell receptor beta chain was observed a single time. The source of the sample is a study of cytomegalovirus exposure and HLA in healthy donors. The germline gives CDR1 LNHDA, CDR2 SQIVND (reference sequence). The CDR3 length is 17 residues. The V segment lost 5 bases and the J segment 3 bases; nucleotides outside the gene matches: 15. Primers: 60 Vbeta forward and 13 Jbeta reverse. Measured with immunoSEQ multiplex PCR; TCRdb has only the in-frame clones, and not every one. The sample records about 67,000 clones, over 75% being singletons. V is TRBV19 and J is TRBJ2-7, with 8 positions matching TRBD2. This receptor was identified in a woman under 40 in good health and CMV-seropositive. Sample: PBMCs. This chain's CDR3 is CASSPIRGGSKNYEQYF. CDR3 nucleotide sequence: TGTGCCAGTAGTCCAATCCGGGGGGGATCCAAGAACTACGAGCAGTACTTC.